These 17 T cell receptor beta chains share one sample of origin, sequenced in a study of shared clonotypes between healthy human individuals. Sequencing was performed with immunoSEQ multiplex PCR; in TCRdb, only in-frame clones are kept and a portion is missing. The sample consists of over 950,000 clones, about 80% of them appearing once. Material: memory CD4+ T cells from PBMCs. Subset denoted: CD45RA-negative fraction. The receptors shown here come from a young man in good health. Some clones in this sample may be carry-over from other donors' samples.

The V call is TRBV30, the J call TRBJ1-1, with D unclear. With 5 bases removed from V and 0 bases from J, the gap between germline ends came to 7 bases. Looked up from germline, CDR1 is GTSNPN and CDR2 is SVGIG (reference sequence). The CDR3 length is 12 residues. CDR3 sequence (DNA): TGTGCCTGGTCATGGCTGAACACTGAAGCTTTCTTT. The encoded protein is CAWSWLNTEAFF. Using reference TRBV30 and TRBJ1-1 for the parts outside the CDR3, the full variable domain is SQTIHQWPATLVQPVGSPLSLECTVEGTSNPNLYWYRQAAGRGLQLLFYSVGIGQISSEVPQNLSASRPQDRQFILSSKKLLLSDSGFYLCAWSWLNTEAFFGQGTRLTVV.

The V call is TRBV6-1, the J call TRBJ1-1; no clear D gene. Trimming left V 1 base short and J 2 bases short, with 5 bases between. Germline V gene sequence: CDR1 MNHNS, CDR2 SASEGT. The CDR3 is made up of 13 amino acids. CDR3 sequence (DNA): TGTGCCAGCAGTGAAGGGGTAAACACTGAAGCTTTCTTT. Protein: CASSEGVNTEAFF.

The chain recombines TRBV5-1 with TRBJ2-4; 7 positions agree with TRBD2. The germline CDR1 and CDR2 sequences are SGHRS and YFSETQ. The V gene end was trimmed by 4 bases and the J gene end by 7 bases; junction bases not matched to a gene: 11. The CDR3 contains 15 residues. In DNA form, the CDR3 reads TGCGCCAGCAGCCTCGTTCCGGGAGGTCCCAACATTCAGTACTTC. It yields the protein CASSLVPGGPNIQYF.

The chain employs TRBV7-9 and TRBJ1-1; 10 bases fit TRBD1. The CDR3 spans 19 residues. The germline CDR1 and CDR2 sequences are SEHNR and FQNEAQ (reference sequence). V dropped 3 bases and J dropped 6; count of bases not matched to a gene: 19. Here the CDR3 DNA reads TGTGCCAGCAGCTTCCCCTCGGGACAGGGGCGATCCTATGCGGCTGAAGCTTTCTTT. Encoded protein: CASSFPSGQGRSYAAEAFF.

The rearrangement joins TRBV7-2 to TRBJ1-1, with TRBD1 as a possible D gene (6 bases). Trimming left V 7 bases short and J 4 bases short, with 19 bases between. In germline, CDR1 is SGHTA, CDR2 FQGNSA. The CDR3 has 15 amino acids. For the CDR3, the DNA is TGTGCCAGCAACCTCTACAGGGTTGGTTTCACTGAAGCTTTCTTT. Protein product: CASNLYRVGFTEAFF.

The chain is built from TRBV4-1 and TRBJ2-1; 8 nucleotides line up with TRBD2. Germline V gene sequence: CDR1 MGHRA, CDR2 YSYEKL. CDR3 length equals 17 residues. V dropped 10 bases and J dropped 9; count of bases not matched to a gene: 23. CDR3 loop: CATGGGGSLAGVGEQFF. The CDR3 DNA reads as TGCGCCACCGGGGGGGGCGGGAGTCTAGCCGGTGTCGGTGAGCAGTTCTTC.

The V gene is TRBV25-1, the J gene TRBJ1-1; a possible D gene is TRBD1 (5 bases). The CDR3 consists of 12 residues. Per the germline V gene, CDR1 is MGHDK and CDR2 is SYGVNS. The V and J ends lost 4 bases and 6 bases respectively, with 9 bases between them. This CDR3 reads CASSAGSAEAFF. The CDR3 nucleotides read TGTGCCAGCAGTGCAGGGTCCGCTGAAGCTTTCTTT.

This clone was seen ten or more times. The chain employs TRBV29-1 and TRBJ1-1, with a weak D call TRBD1 (6 bases). CDR3 length: 13 residues. Germline assignment: CDR1 SQVTM and CDR2 ANQGSEA. V was trimmed by 7 bases and J by 8 bases, leaving 20 bases between them. The CDR3 loop is CSATGTQGQEAFF. DNA for the CDR3: TGCAGCGCCACCGGGACACAGGGACAAGAAGCTTTCTTT.

This sequence joins TRBV9 and TRBJ1-3; maybe TRBD1 (6 bases). The CDR3 sequence is 17 residues long. Trimming took 4 bases from V and 0 from J, leaving 17 bases between them. Germline CDR1 reads SGDLS; CDR2 reads YYNGEE. CDR3 bases: TGTGCCAGCAGCTATACAGGGAGCTTCGACTCTGGAAACACCATATATTTT. Its translation is CASSYTGSFDSGNTIYF.

Note on this clone: The sample holds other DNA sequences that translate to the same CDR3. The chain carries TRBV2 and TRBJ2-1; 10 bases are shared with TRBD2. The germline V gene has CDR1 SNHLY and CDR2 FYNNEI. V lost 6 bases and J lost 2; bases outside the gene matches: 4. The CDR3 spans 15 residues. CDR3 DNA sequence: TGTGCCAGCAGGCGGACTAGCGGTACCTACAATGAGCAGTTCTTC. Translation: CASRRTSGTYNEQFF.

This chain uses TRBV7-9 with TRBJ2-2; D remains unclear. The CDR3 runs 11 residues. CDR1 is SEHNR and CDR2 is FQNEAQ in the germline V gene (reference sequence). Trimming shortened V by 3 bases and J by 7 bases, and 3 bases separated the two germline ends. CDR3 bases: TGTGCCAGCAGCTTTTTCGGGGAGCTGTTTTTT. This codes for CASSFFGELFF.

V is TRBV20-1 and J is TRBJ1-1; 8 nucleotides line up with TRBD1. The CDR3 has 11 residues. Per the germline V gene, CDR1 is DFQATT and CDR2 is SNEGSKA (reference sequence). V shed 6 bases, J shed 8 bases, and the junction held 5 bases outside the gene matches. The CDR3 bases are TGCAGTGCCGCCCGGACAGGGGAAGCTTTCTTT. Its protein product is CSAARTGEAFF.

The V gene is TRBV6-6, the J gene TRBJ1-3, with 10 bases matching TRBD1. The ends lost 5 bases at V and 8 bases at J; junction bases unmatched: 3. Germline-derived CDR1 and CDR2 are MNHNY and SVGAGI (reference sequence). The CDR3 is 13 amino acids. As DNA, the CDR3 is TGTGCCAGCAGTAGGACAGGGGGAGACACCATATATTTT. It yields the protein CASSRTGGDTIYF.

The gene calls are TRBV7-2 and TRBJ2-1, with D possibly matching TRBD2 (5 bases). The CDR3 extends over 14 amino acids. V lost 0 bases and J lost 12, with 15 bases in between. Germline loops: CDR1 SGHTA, CDR2 FQGNSA. This CDR3 is CASSLASVGGGQFF. CDR3 in DNA: TGTGCCAGCAGCTTAGCATCGGTAGGAGGTGGGCAGTTCTTC. The full variable domain, its missing parts supplied by reference TRBV7-2 and TRBJ2-1, is GAGVSQSPSNKVTEKGKDVELRCDPISGHTALYWYRQSLGQGLEFLIYFQGNSAPDKSGLPSDRFSAERTGGSVSTLTIQRTQQEDSAVYLCASSLASVGGGQFFGPGTRLTVL.

J is TRBJ2-1 and V is TRBV11-3, with 7 nucleotides matching TRBD2. The CDR3 covers 12 residues. Trimming removed 6 bases from V and 8 bases from J; junction bases left unmatched: 4. The V gene's germline CDR1 is SGHNT and CDR2 YENEEA. The CDR3 bases are TGTGCCAGCAGAGGGACTAACGATGAGCAGTTCTTC. Translated: CASRGTNDEQFF. Looking up the rest from reference TRBV11-3 and TRBJ2-1 gives the full variable domain: EAGVVQSPRYKIIEKKQPVAFWCNPISGHNTLYWYLQNLGQGPELLIRYENEEAVDDSQLPKDRFSAERLKGVDSTLKIQPAELGDSAVYLCASRGTNDEQFFGPGTRLTVL.

The V call is TRBV11-3, the J call TRBJ2-1; D might be TRBD2 (5 bases). Trimming pared 0 bases from V and 7 bases from J, leaving 10 bases between. This CDR3 is built from 14 residues. The germline CDR1 and CDR2 sequences are SGHNT and YENEEA. The CDR3 region has the DNA TGTGCCAGCAGCTTAGATGCCCGGGGTAATGAGCAGTTCTTC. This encodes CASSLDARGNEQFF.

This chain joins TRBV27 and TRBJ2-1; D call uncertain. Trimming took off 5 bases at V and 3 bases at J, with 8 bases between the two ends. The germline V gene encodes CDR1 MNHEY and CDR2 SMNVEV (reference sequence). This CDR3 spans 13 amino acids. In DNA form, the CDR3 reads TGTGCCAGCAGTCTTCGTCGCTACAATGAGCAGTTCTTC. Translating it yields CASSLRRYNEQFF.